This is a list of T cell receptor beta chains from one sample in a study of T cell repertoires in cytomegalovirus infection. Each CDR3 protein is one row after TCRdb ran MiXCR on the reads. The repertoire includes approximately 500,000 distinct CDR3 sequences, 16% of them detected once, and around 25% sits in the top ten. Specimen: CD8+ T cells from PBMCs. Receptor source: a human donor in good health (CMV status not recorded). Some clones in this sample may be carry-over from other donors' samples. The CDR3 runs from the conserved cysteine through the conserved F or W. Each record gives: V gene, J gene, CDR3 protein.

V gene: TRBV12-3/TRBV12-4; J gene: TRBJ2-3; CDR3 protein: CASLAGVLADTQYF
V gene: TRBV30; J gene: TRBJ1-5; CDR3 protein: CAWSPGTGRNQPQHF
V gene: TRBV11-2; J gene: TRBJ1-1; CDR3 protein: CASRKRGSTEAFF
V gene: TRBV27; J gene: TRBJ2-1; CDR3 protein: CASSLSPGLAFYNEQFF
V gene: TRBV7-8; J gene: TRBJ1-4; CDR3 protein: CASSLALGENNEKLFF
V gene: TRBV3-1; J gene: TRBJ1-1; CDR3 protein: CASSQDLGTVNTEAFF
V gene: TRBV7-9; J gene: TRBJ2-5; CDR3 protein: CASNRDRVQETQYF
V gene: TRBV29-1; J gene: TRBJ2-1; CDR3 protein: CSVERRERYNEQFF
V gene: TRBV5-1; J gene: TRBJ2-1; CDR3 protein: CASRQGRSEQFF
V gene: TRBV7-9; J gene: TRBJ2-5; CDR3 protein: CASSFPTSPAGQTQYF
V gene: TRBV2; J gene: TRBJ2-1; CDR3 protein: CASSVDRGHGNEQFF
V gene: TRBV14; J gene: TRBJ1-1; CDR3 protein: CASSHRKGMNTEAFF
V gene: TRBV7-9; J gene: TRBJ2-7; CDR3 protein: CASSFPGTGDHEQYF
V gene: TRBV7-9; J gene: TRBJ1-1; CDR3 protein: CASSLNSPEAFF
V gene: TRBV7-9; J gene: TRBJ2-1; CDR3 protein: CASSPPRLTDVNEQFF
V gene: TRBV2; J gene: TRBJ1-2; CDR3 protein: CASSGDRAGYTF
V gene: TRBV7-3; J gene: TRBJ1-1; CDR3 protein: CASSPMGGAGTEAFF
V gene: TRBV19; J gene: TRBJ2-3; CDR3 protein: CASYRKIGGPTDTQYF
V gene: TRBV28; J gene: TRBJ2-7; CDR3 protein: CASRSPSLAGNYEQYF
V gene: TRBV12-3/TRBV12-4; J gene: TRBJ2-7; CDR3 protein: CASSPRDTGRREQYF
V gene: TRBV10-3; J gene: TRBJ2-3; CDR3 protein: CAIFDGSWTDTQYF
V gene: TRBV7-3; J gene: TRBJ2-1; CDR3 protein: CASSPRAGGDYNEQFF
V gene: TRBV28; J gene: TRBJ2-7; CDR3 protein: CASSRPTRYEQYF
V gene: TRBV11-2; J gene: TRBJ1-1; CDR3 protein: CATLKNTEAFF
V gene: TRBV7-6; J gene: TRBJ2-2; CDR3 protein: CASSLAPPGQENTGELFF
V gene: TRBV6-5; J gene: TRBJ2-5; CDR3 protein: CASSNRVGETQYF
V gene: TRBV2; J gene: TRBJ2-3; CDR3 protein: CASWRGRTDTQYF
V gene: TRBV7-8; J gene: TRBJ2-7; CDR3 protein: CASSDDRDEQYF
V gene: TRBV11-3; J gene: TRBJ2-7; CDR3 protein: CASSHGGQGAYEQYF
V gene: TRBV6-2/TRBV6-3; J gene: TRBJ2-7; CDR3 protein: CASSYPETNSYEQYF
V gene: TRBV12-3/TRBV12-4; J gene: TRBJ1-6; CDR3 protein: CASSLSGTGNSPLHF
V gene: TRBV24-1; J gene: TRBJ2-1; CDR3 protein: CATSDLTPGSYNEQFF
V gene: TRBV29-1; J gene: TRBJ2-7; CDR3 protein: CSVLGTSAYEQYF
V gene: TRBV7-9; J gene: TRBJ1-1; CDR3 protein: CASSFGDPEAFF
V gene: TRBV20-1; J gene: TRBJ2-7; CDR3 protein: CSARRKGTYSNEQYF
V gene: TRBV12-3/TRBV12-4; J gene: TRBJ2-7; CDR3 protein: CAITWTGTYEQYF
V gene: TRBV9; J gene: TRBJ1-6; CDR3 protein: CASSDRQSPLHF
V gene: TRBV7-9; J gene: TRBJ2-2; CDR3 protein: CASSVYTGELFF
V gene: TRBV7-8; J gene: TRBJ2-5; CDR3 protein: CASSPGLAGYQETQYF
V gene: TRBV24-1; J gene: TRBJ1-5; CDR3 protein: CATSDPTGNSNQPQHF
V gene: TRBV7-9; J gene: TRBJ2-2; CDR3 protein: CASLGDTNTGELFF
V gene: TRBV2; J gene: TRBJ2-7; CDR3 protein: CASRTGQTYEQYF
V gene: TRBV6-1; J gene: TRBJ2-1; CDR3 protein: CASSETGGLGNEQFF
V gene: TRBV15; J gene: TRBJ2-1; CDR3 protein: CATSRGGPIGRESSYNEQFF
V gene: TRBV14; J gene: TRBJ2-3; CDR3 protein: CASSQVADTQYF
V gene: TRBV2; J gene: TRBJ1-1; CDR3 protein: CASSDPPDRAMNTEAFF
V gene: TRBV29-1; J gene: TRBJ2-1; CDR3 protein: CSVGEIPSYNEQFF
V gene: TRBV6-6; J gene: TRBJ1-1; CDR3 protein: CASSYSEAAEAFF
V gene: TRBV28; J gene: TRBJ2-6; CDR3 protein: CASTIGGSGANVLTF
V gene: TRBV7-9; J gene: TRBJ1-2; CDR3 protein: CACEGDRPFNYGYTF
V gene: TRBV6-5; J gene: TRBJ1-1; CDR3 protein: CASSYRARRPDTEAFF
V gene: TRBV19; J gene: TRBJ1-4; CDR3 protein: CATAQGEKLFF
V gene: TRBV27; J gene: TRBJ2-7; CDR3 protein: CASSAAGPAYEQYF
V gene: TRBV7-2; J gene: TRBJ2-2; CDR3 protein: CASSLRQGNTGELFF
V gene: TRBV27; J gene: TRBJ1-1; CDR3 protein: CAIAGQLNTEAFF
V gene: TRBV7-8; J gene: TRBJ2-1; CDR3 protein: CASSPQLLAAGAYNEQFF
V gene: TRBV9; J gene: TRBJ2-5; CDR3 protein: CASSVLAGETQYF
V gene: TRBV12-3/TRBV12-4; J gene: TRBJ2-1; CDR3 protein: CASSFSGGGNEQFF